Listed here are 23 T cell receptor beta chains from one sample, sequenced in a study of blood T cell repertoires in COVID-19. Clones were read by immunoSEQ multiplex PCR, and TCRdb kept only the in-frame ones, dropping some. The sample records about 260,000 clones, more than 90% being singletons. Sequenced sample: peripheral blood. The receptor source for this set is a person between 18 and 35 years old with COVID-19, enrolled during active disease.

The V call is TRBV29-1, the J call TRBJ2-3, with D possibly being TRBD1 (6 bases). This CDR3 is built from 14 residues. V was trimmed by 4 bases and J by 0 bases, leaving 11 bases between them. The germline CDR1 and CDR2 sequences are SQVTM and ANQGSEA. CDR3 in amino acids: CSVGTALSTDTQYF. DNA of the CDR3: TGCAGCGTTGGGACAGCGCTGAGCACAGATACGCAGTATTTT.

The chain couples TRBV2 to TRBJ2-5, with 7 bases lining up with TRBD2. The J call is in doubt because the DNA end fits TRBJ2-7 better. The CDR3 sequence is 11 residues long. Germline CDR1 and CDR2: SNHLY and FYNNEI. The CDR3 DNA reads TGTGCCAGCGGACTAGGATACGAGCAGTACTTC. It encodes CASGLGYEQYF.

The rearrangement links TRBV5-5 to TRBJ2-1; possibly TRBD1 for D (5 bases). Germline CDR1 SGHKS, CDR2 YYEKEE (reference sequence). The CDR3 covers 13 residues. The ends were cut back, 7 bases at V and 5 bases at J, with 13 bases in the middle. CDR3 protein: CASSDKGHNEQFF. The CDR3 DNA follows: TGTGCCAGCTCGGACAAGGGCCACAATGAGCAGTTCTTC.

V usage is TRBV24-1 and J usage is TRBJ2-1; 9 nucleotides match TRBD1. Germline trimming cut 5 bases from V and 15 bases from J; bases unmatched to any gene: 13. The germline CDR1 and CDR2 sequences are KGHDR and SFDVKD. The CDR3 totals 14 residues. The CDR3 is CATSGYPLGDRAFF. CDR3 nucleotides: TGTGCCACCAGTGGTTACCCGCTGGGGGACAGGGCGTTCTTC.

The rearrangement uses TRBV24-1 and TRBJ2-1; D gene uncertain. The length of the CDR3 is 12 residues. Germline CDR1 is KGHDR and CDR2 is SFDVKD. V was cut by 2 bases and J by 6 bases, with 4 bases left in between. CDR3 sequence: CATSDSGNEQFF. Written as DNA, the CDR3 is TGTGCCACCAGTGATTCCGGCAATGAGCAGTTCTTC.

J is TRBJ1-3 and V is TRBV24-1; weak D call: TRBD1 (6 bases). Germline values: CDR1 KGHDR, CDR2 SFDVKD. Between the trimmed V and J ends, which lost 12 bases and 2 bases, there was a span of 16 bases. The CDR3 has 14 amino acids. CDR3 DNA sequence: TGTGCCTCCGGTCAGGGGATAACTGGAAACACCATATATTTT. Amino acid sequence: CASGQGITGNTIYF.

This clone was counted once. The rearrangement uses TRBV6-5 and TRBJ2-4; D might be TRBD2 (6 bases). The V gene lost 0 bases and the J gene lost 6 bases, with 6 bases spanning the gap. CDR3 size: 13 residues. Germline CDR1 is MNHEY and CDR2 is SVGAGI. The CDR3 here is CASSYSGGNIQYF. DNA of the CDR3: TGTGCCAGCAGTTACTCCGGGGGAAACATTCAGTACTTC.

As DNA, the CDR3 is TGTGCCACCAGTGATTTGCTGGGCGATAATGAAAAACTGTTTTTT. This sequence encodes CATSDLLGDNEKLFF. The chain links TRBV24-1 to TRBJ1-4; D is ambiguous. Germline V gene lookup returns CDR1 KGHDR and CDR2 SFDVKD. V lost 0 bases to trimming and J lost 4 bases, with 8 bases between them. This CDR3 is 15 amino acids long.

This clone was recorded once. This chain connects TRBV5-1 to TRBJ2-3, with TRBD2 identical over 14 bases. This CDR3 comprises 16 residues. V shed 3 bases, J shed 5 bases, and the junction held 5 bases outside the gene matches. Germline-derived CDR1 and CDR2 are SGHRS and YFSETQ. CDR3 loop: CASSWGLAGDGDTQYF. CDR3 sequence (DNA): TGCGCCAGCAGCTGGGGACTAGCGGGGGACGGAGATACGCAGTATTTT.

This clone was detected only a few times. The rearrangement uses TRBV4-1 and TRBJ1-3; maybe TRBD1 (6 bases). Germline CDR1 reads MGHRA; CDR2 reads YSYEKL. The V and J ends lost 4 bases and 4 bases respectively, with 14 bases between them. The CDR3 runs 15 residues. Here the CDR3 DNA reads TGCGCCAGCAGCCGGACAGAGGGCCCGGGAAACACCATATATTTT. This codes for CASSRTEGPGNTIYF.

The chain joins TRBV14 to TRBJ2-2; D call uncertain. Germline lookup yields CDR1 SGHDN and CDR2 FVKESK. Trimming cost V 3 bases and J 0 bases, with 5 bases left between them. CDR3 length equals 14 residues. CDR3 sequence: CASSHGSNTGELFF. As DNA, the CDR3 is TGTGCCAGCAGCCACGGTTCGAACACCGGGGAGCTGTTTTTT.

J is TRBJ2-3 and V is TRBV7-9; TRBD2 aligns across 11 bases. Germline CDR1 SEHNR, CDR2 FQNEAQ (reference sequence). The CDR3 is 16 residues long. J lost 0 bases, V lost 4 bases, and 3 bases had no gene match. CDR3 nucleotide sequence: TGTGCCAGCAGCTCGGGACTAGCGGTTAGCACAGATACGCAGTATTTT. Amino acids: CASSSGLAVSTDTQYF. Filled out from reference TRBV7-9 and TRBJ2-3, the complete variable domain reads DTGVSQNPRHKITKRGQNVTFRCDPISEHNRLYWYRQTLGQGPEFLTYFQNEAQLEKSRLLSDRFSAERPKGSFSTLEIQRTEQGDSAMYLCASSSGLAVSTDTQYFGPGTRLTVL.

The rearrangement links TRBV2 to TRBJ1-3; no firm D call. This CDR3 comprises 12 residues. CDR1 is SNHLY and CDR2 is FYNNEI in the germline V gene. The V end lost 10 bases, the J end lost 0 bases, and 7 bases lay between the germline ends. The CDR3 DNA reads as TGTGCCAACAGCCTCTCTGGAAACACCATATATTTT. Translating it yields CANSLSGNTIYF.

The rearrangement joins TRBV5-8 to TRBJ1-5, with 10 bases fitting TRBD1. The germline V gene has CDR1 SGHTS and CDR2 YDEGEE. CDR3 size: 16 residues. Trimming took 3 bases from V and 4 from J; bases not matched to a gene: 7. The CDR3 DNA reads TGTGCCAGCAGCTCACCCGACAGGGGGCCTAATCAGCCCCAGCATTTT. It is translated as CASSSPDRGPNQPQHF.

This chain connects TRBV7-2 to TRBJ2-5; TRBD2 matches 9 bases. V lost 5 bases, J lost 1 base, and 8 bases stayed unmatched. The CDR3 has 16 amino acids. Germline V gives CDR1 SGHTA, CDR2 FQGNSA. This chain's CDR3 is CASSPRLADGQETQYF. The CDR3 DNA reads as TGTGCCAGCAGCCCTCGACTAGCGGACGGCCAAGAGACCCAGTACTTC.

The chain joins TRBV18 to TRBJ1-3, with D hard to call. The V end was cut by 2 bases, the J end by 0 bases, with 8 bases between. CDR1 KGHSH and CDR2 LQKENI come from the germline V gene. The CDR3 contains 15 residues. The CDR3 DNA reads TGTGCCAGCTCACCAGATGCGAGCTCTGGAAACACCATATATTTT. Encoded protein: CASSPDASSGNTIYF.

The V gene is TRBV6-5, the J gene TRBJ2-7, with 10 bases lining up with TRBD1. Germline V gene data show CDR1 as MNHEY and CDR2 as SVGAGI. V was pared by 6 bases and J by 3 bases, with 8 bases of the junction left unmatched. CDR3 length: 15 residues. The DNA of the CDR3 is TGTGCCAGCAGGGACTGGACAGGGGGAAGCTACGAGCAGTACTTC. Translating it yields CASRDWTGGSYEQYF.

The chain has TRBV27 and TRBJ1-4, with D possibly matching TRBD1 (5 bases). This CDR3 spans 14 amino acids. Germline V gene data show CDR1 as MNHEY and CDR2 as SMNVEV (reference sequence). The V end lost 5 bases, the J end lost 7 bases, and 14 bases lay between the germline ends. The chain's CDR3 is CASSGGSGSEKLFF. As DNA, the CDR3 is TGTGCCAGCAGTGGGGGGTCAGGGAGTGAAAAACTGTTTTTT.

The J gene is TRBJ2-2, the V gene TRBV12-5; 8 bases fit TRBD2. This CDR3 region has 15 residues. After removal of 3 bases from V and 6 bases from J, the junction contained 6 bases not matched to a gene. The germline CDR1 and CDR2 sequences are LGHNT and FRNRAP. The CDR3 loop reads CASGLKAGAAGELFF. The CDR3 DNA sequence: TGTGCTAGTGGTTTAAAAGCGGGAGCGGCCGGGGAGCTGTTTTTT.

This chain joins TRBV11-2 and TRBJ2-5; 8 bases agree with TRBD2. Germline values: CDR1 SGHAT, CDR2 FQNNGV. This CDR3 is 17 amino acids long. Trimming removed 5 bases from V and 5 bases from J; junction bases left unmatched: 16. The CDR3 region is CASSPGLAHRSGETQYF. DNA of the CDR3: TGTGCCAGCAGCCCCGGACTAGCTCACAGATCCGGGGAGACCCAGTACTTC.

This chain joins TRBV6-4 and TRBJ2-7; D remains unclear. Germline values: CDR1 MRHNA, CDR2 SNTAGT. The CDR3 consists of 10 residues. Trimming stripped 3 bases from V and 6 bases from J, with 3 bases between. CDR3 DNA: TGTGCCAGCAGTGAGGCCGAGCAGTACTTC. The encoded protein is CASSEAEQYF.

The V and J genes are TRBV15 and TRBJ2-1; 8 positions agree with TRBD2. With 7 bases clipped from V and 8 bases from J, the junction kept 10 bases outside the gene matches. The germline V gene encodes CDR1 LNHNV and CDR2 YYDKDF (reference sequence). This CDR3 has 14 residues. In nucleotides, the CDR3 is TGTGCCACCAATCGGGGACTAGAAGTCGATGAGCAGTTCTTC. Encoded protein: CATNRGLEVDEQFF.

The V gene is TRBV6-5, the J gene TRBJ1-5; possibly TRBD1 for D (5 bases). The length of the CDR3 is 15 residues. Between the trimmed V and J ends, which lost 8 bases and 1 base, there was a span of 15 bases. The germline V gene encodes CDR1 MNHEY and CDR2 SVGAGI. The DNA of the CDR3 is TGTGCCAGCGTCACTCAGGGAGGCAGCAATCAGCCCCAGCATTTT. Protein sequence: CASVTQGGSNQPQHF.